Following are 21 T cell receptor beta chains from one sample sequenced in a study of response to subunit inactivated influenza vaccine. TCRdb re-called the RT-PCR reads with MiXCR, one entry per CDR3 protein. The sample holds 650,000 to 850,000 distinct CDR3 sequences; more than 11% are singletons and the top ten take around 6.5%. The source material was PBMCs from blood, sampled around two weeks before vaccination. All receptors come from a man between 45 and 60 years old who received an inactivated influenza vaccine.

The rearrangement links TRBV11-2 to TRBJ2-3, with TRBD2 identical over 9 bases. Trimming removed 7 bases from V and 0 bases from J; junction bases left unmatched: 20. This CDR3 region has 20 residues. CDR1 and CDR2 (germline): SGHAT, FQNNGV. This chain's CDR3 is CASKPSLEREVYSSTDTQYF. CDR3 in DNA: TGTGCCAGCAAGCCCAGTCTTGAGCGGGAGGTCTACTCTAGCACAGATACGCAGTATTTT.

The CDR3 loop reads CATSRDRQRATEAFF. The CDR3 DNA sequence: TGTGCCACCAGCAGAGATCGGCAGAGAGCCACTGAAGCTTTCTTT. The rearrangement links TRBV15 to TRBJ1-1; no clear D. Germline V gene sequence: CDR1 LNHNV, CDR2 YYDKDF (reference sequence). The CDR3 runs to 15 residues. Trimming shortened V by 0 bases and J by 4 bases, and 12 bases separated the two germline ends.

The J gene is TRBJ2-5, the V gene TRBV2; no firm D call. This CDR3 spans 13 amino acids. The germline CDR1 and CDR2 sequences are SNHLY and FYNNEI. The V gene lost 4 bases and the J gene lost 5 bases, with 11 bases spanning the gap. DNA for the CDR3: TGTGCCAGCAGTGGAGGAACTGGGGAGACCCAGTACTTC. It translates to CASSGGTGETQYF.

The gene calls are TRBV20-1 and TRBJ2-1; TRBD2 matches 9 bases. After removal of 5 bases from V and 1 base from J, the junction contained 3 bases not matched to a gene. This CDR3 has 14 residues. Germline V gives CDR1 DFQATT, CDR2 SNEGSKA (reference sequence). In DNA form, the CDR3 reads TGCAGTGCTGGGCGGGGGGGTTCCTACAATGAGCAGTTCTTC. Encoded protein: CSAGRGGSYNEQFF.

This clonotype occurred a few times. The V gene is TRBV12-3 or TRBV12-4, the J gene TRBJ2-4; TRBD1 agrees at 7 bases. Unmatched junction bases numbered 3, after V lost 3 bases and J lost 7 bases. CDR3 length equals 13 residues. The CDR3 DNA follows: TGTGCCAGCAGTTTCGGCAGGGGGAACATTCAGTACTTC. Translated: CASSFGRGNIQYF.

The genes are TRBV12-3 or TRBV12-4 and TRBJ2-3, with no clear D. The CDR3 totals 16 residues. The V end was cut by 3 bases, the J end by 2 bases, with 15 bases between. The CDR3 DNA is TGTGCCAGCAGTTTTAGTCGGACCGGTGTCACAGATACGCAGTATTTT. It specifies CASSFSRTGVTDTQYF.

This clonotype was seen ten or more times. V is TRBV12-3 or TRBV12-4 and J is TRBJ2-2; TRBD1 matches at 7 bases. The CDR3 is made up of 14 amino acids. After removal of 6 bases from V and 0 bases from J, the junction contained 1 base not matched to a gene. In DNA, the CDR3 is TGTGCCAGCAGGACAGGGTCGAACACCGGGGAGCTGTTTTTT. Translating gives CASRTGSNTGELFF.

The chain combines TRBV10-3 with TRBJ2-7, with 9 nucleotides matching TRBD2. The CDR3 consists of 15 residues. V shed 7 bases, J shed 3 bases, and the junction held 10 bases outside the gene matches. The germline gives CDR1 ENHRY, CDR2 SYGVKD. CDR3 sequence (DNA): TGTGCCATCAAGACTAGCGGCCCCATTGTCTACGAGCAGTACTTC. It yields the protein CAIKTSGPIVYEQYF.

The chain uses TRBV29-1 and TRBJ2-3; the D call may be TRBD1 or TRBD2 (5 bases each). Per the germline V gene, CDR1 is SQVTM and CDR2 is ANQGSEA. The CDR3 runs to 13 residues. The V end lost 8 bases, the J end lost 3 bases, and 15 bases lay between the germline ends. The CDR3 region is CSSGGRVTDTQYF. CDR3 nucleotides: TGCAGCTCCGGAGGCAGGGTGACAGATACGCAGTATTTT.

The chain employs TRBV29-1 and TRBJ1-1, with D possibly matching TRBD1 (5 bases). The CDR3 runs 13 residues. Germline CDR1 and CDR2: SQVTM and ANQGSEA. Trimming took 3 bases from V and 5 from J, leaving 13 bases between them. In nucleotides, the CDR3 is TGCAGCGTTGATTTGGGACGGATGACTGAAGCTTTCTTT. Translating gives CSVDLGRMTEAFF.

The J gene is TRBJ2-2, the V gene TRBV28; 8 nucleotides align to TRBD2. The V gene end was trimmed by 5 bases and the J gene end by 5 bases; junction bases not matched to a gene: 7. This CDR3 has 15 residues. The germline V gene has CDR1 MDHEN and CDR2 SYDVKM. The CDR3 coding sequence is TGTGCCAGCAGTCCGTTAGCGGGAAAGACCGGGGAGCTGTTTTTT. It yields the protein CASSPLAGKTGELFF.

The chain carries TRBV5-1 and TRBJ1-2, with D perhaps TRBD1 (6 bases). The V end was cut by 4 bases, the J end by 2 bases, with 18 bases between. The CDR3 loop spans 16 amino acids. Germline loops: CDR1 SGHRS, CDR2 YFSETQ. CDR3 loop: CASSTLPGQQNYGYTF. Written as DNA, the CDR3 is TGCGCCAGCAGCACCTTACCGGGACAACAGAACTATGGCTACACCTTC.

This clonotype has only a few counts. The chain couples TRBV12-5 to TRBJ2-5, with 7 bases identical to TRBD1. Germline assignment: CDR1 LGHNT and CDR2 FRNRAP. The CDR3 sequence is 16 residues long. Unmatched junction bases numbered 11, after V lost 3 bases and J lost 4 bases. CDR3 DNA sequence: TGTGCTAGTGGTTTTTACCCGACAGGGCGTTCAGAGACCCAGTACTTC. It specifies CASGFYPTGRSETQYF.

This clonotype was counted only a few times. V is TRBV20-1 and J is TRBJ1-1, with D perhaps matching TRBD1 (6 bases). With 0 bases removed from V and 1 base from J, the gap between germline ends came to 21 bases. The CDR3 length is 18 residues. Looked up from germline, CDR1 is DFQATT and CDR2 is SNEGSKA (reference sequence). CDR3 bases: TGCAGTGCTAGAGATCTGATCAAGGACAGAGCAAGGAACACTGAAGCTTTCTTT. Translated, it gives CSARDLIKDRARNTEAFF.

This clonotype was seen at least ten times. The gene calls are TRBV27 and TRBJ2-3; 10 bases are a match to TRBD2. The trim removed 6 bases at V and 1 base at J, leaving 4 bases unmatched. Germline-derived CDR1 and CDR2 are MNHEY and SMNVEV (reference sequence). The CDR3 has 15 residues. CDR3 in amino acids: CASRSGGAGTDTQYF. The CDR3, as DNA: TGTGCCAGCAGAAGCGGGGGGGCAGGCACAGATACGCAGTATTTT.

This clonotype was seen a handful of times. CDR3 coding DNA: TGTGCCACCAGTGATCCCCAGGGGACCCAGTACTTC. This gives the protein CATSDPQGTQYF. This rearrangement joins TRBV24-1 to TRBJ2-5, with D possibly being TRBD1 (5 bases). V was trimmed by 3 bases and J by 7 bases, leaving 8 bases between them. The CDR3 sequence is 12 residues long. CDR1 is KGHDR and CDR2 is SFDVKD in the germline V gene.

This rearrangement joins TRBV20-1 to TRBJ2-5, with D possibly matching TRBD2 (5 bases). The CDR3 is made up of 14 amino acids. The germline V gene has CDR1 DFQATT and CDR2 SNEGSKA (reference sequence). Trimming removed 0 bases from V and 5 bases from J, with 13 bases in between. CDR3 loop: CSARDVREQETQYF. CDR3 DNA sequence: TGCAGTGCTAGAGATGTAAGGGAGCAGGAGACCCAGTACTTC.

This clonotype was counted ten times or more. This chain uses TRBV20-1 with TRBJ2-1; 7 bases are shared with TRBD1. Germline-derived CDR1 and CDR2 are DFQATT and SNEGSKA (reference sequence). The CDR3 is made up of 14 amino acids. J lost 7 bases, V lost 6 bases, and 12 bases had no gene match. The CDR3 coding sequence is TGCAGTGCCCCTAGACAGGGAAGGGTGAATGAGCAGTTCTTC. It translates to CSAPRQGRVNEQFF.

This chain links TRBV7-9 with TRBJ2-7; D is possibly TRBD2 (6 bases). The CDR3 length is 15 residues. The germline gives CDR1 SEHNR, CDR2 FQNEAQ (reference sequence). V shed 5 bases and J shed 3 bases, with 17 bases lying between them. CDR3 sequence reads: CASSGDTSRYYEQYF. In DNA form, the CDR3 reads TGTGCCAGCAGCGGAGATACTAGCCGGTACTACGAGCAGTACTTC.

There are a few counts of this clonotype. The chain combines TRBV11-3 with TRBJ2-1, with a weak D call TRBD2 (6 bases). CDR3 size: 14 residues. Germline CDR1 SGHNT, CDR2 YENEEA. V dropped 0 bases and J dropped 9 bases, with 12 bases sitting between them. The CDR3, as DNA: TGTGCCAGCAGCTTAGACGGGAGAACAAGTGAGCAGTTCTTC. Amino acid sequence: CASSLDGRTSEQFF.

Concerning this clonotype: One junction end disagrees with the germline gene, perhaps due to a read error. This chain links TRBV6-2 or TRBV6-3 with TRBJ2-2; 10 nucleotides match TRBD2. CDR3 length: 12 residues. Looked up from germline, CDR1 is MNHEY and CDR2 is SVGEGT. The CDR3 protein is CAARTSGGKLFF. As DNA, the CDR3 is TGTGCCGCTCGGACTAGCGGCGGGAAGCTGTTTTTT.